Listed below are T cell receptor beta chains from one sample, sequenced in a study of CD8+ T cells in alopecia areata. Assay used: immunoSEQ multiplex PCR; TCRdb lists only in-frame clones, some missing. The sample has 170,000 or so clones; roughly 63% are singletons. This specimen consisted of CD4+ T cells sorted from blood, obtained at week 0. The receptors derive from a human donor with alopecia areata. The CDR3 runs from the conserved cysteine through the conserved F or W. Each record gives: D gene, CDR3 length, J gene, clone size, V gene, CDR3 DNA, CDR3 protein. D genes are given only for firm matches. The size of a clone is reported for some rows only, either as once, few or many, or as a class for expanded clones.

D: .
length: 11
J: TRBJ1-2
size: .
V: TRBV30
DNA: TGTGCCTGGAGTTTCCGGGATGGCTACACCTTC
CDR3: CAWSFRDGYTF

D: TRBD2
length: 15
J: TRBJ2-3
size: few
V: TRBV5-1
DNA: TGCGCCAGCAGCTTGGGGGGACTAGCAACAGATACGCAGTATTTT
CDR3: CASSLGGLATDTQYF

D: .
length: 13
J: TRBJ1-2
size: .
V: TRBV30
DNA: TGTGCCTGGAAACGGGCAGGATCGGAGGGCTACACCTTC
CDR3: CAWKRAGSEGYTF

D: TRBD1
length: 17
J: TRBJ1-1
size: .
V: TRBV4-1
DNA: TGCGCCAGCAGCCCGCGCGTAAACAGGGACAGTGACACTGAAGCTTTCTTT
CDR3: CASSPRVNRDSDTEAFF

D: .
length: 13
J: TRBJ1-1
size: .
V: TRBV29-1
DNA: TGCAGCGTTGTAGGGATCGGGAACACTGAAGCTTTCTTT
CDR3: CSVVGIGNTEAFF

D: .
length: 13
J: TRBJ2-7
size: few
V: TRBV11-2
DNA: TGTGCCAGCAGCGCATTAAGCTCCTACGAGCAGTACTTC
CDR3: CASSALSSYEQYF

D: .
length: 14
J: TRBJ2-1
size: .
V: TRBV30
DNA: TGTGCCTGGACGGACCGGAGCTCCTACAATGAGCAGTTCTTC
CDR3: CAWTDRSSYNEQFF

D: .
length: 15
J: TRBJ2-2
size: .
V: TRBV25-1
DNA: TGTGCCAGCAGTGATCCACAGGTGATCACCGGGGAGCTGTTTTTT
CDR3: CASSDPQVITGELFF

D: .
length: 10
J: TRBJ2-5
size: few
V: TRBV7-6
DNA: TGTGCCAGCGGACCTGGGACCCAGTACTTC
CDR3: CASGPGTQYF

D: TRBD1
length: 16
J: TRBJ2-1
size: .
V: TRBV29-1
DNA: TGCAGCGTGGTTGCCGGGGACAGGGGGCTCTACAATGAGCAGTTCTTC
CDR3: CSVVAGDRGLYNEQFF

D: .
length: 15
J: TRBJ1-2
size: .
V: TRBV2
DNA: TGTGCCGGCGGCTCCGTTGGGGGGGCAGACTATGGCTACACCTTC
CDR3: CAGGSVGGADYGYTF

D: .
length: 17
J: TRBJ2-5
size: once
V: TRBV7-6
DNA: TGTGCCAGCAGCCAAAATGTAGTTATCAGGCAACAAGAGACCCAGTACTTC
CDR3: CASSQNVVIRQQETQYF

D: .
length: 13
J: TRBJ2-1
size: .
V: TRBV11-3
DNA: TGTGCCAGCAGCTTAGCGAGGAACAATGAGCAGTTCTTC
CDR3: CASSLARNNEQFF

D: .
length: 13
J: TRBJ1-1
size: .
V: TRBV14
DNA: TGTGCCAGCAGCCAAGGACAGTACACTGAAGCTTTCTTT
CDR3: CASSQGQYTEAFF

D: .
length: 14
J: TRBJ2-1
size: few
V: TRBV29-1
DNA: TGCAGCGTTGACAAAAGACGCTCCTACAATGAGCAGTTCTTC
CDR3: CSVDKRRSYNEQFF

D: TRBD1
length: 15
J: TRBJ1-2
size: few
V: TRBV29-1
DNA: TGCAGCGTTGAGGGTGGGACAGGGGAATCTACTGGCTACACCTTC
CDR3: CSVEGGTGESTGYTF

D: .
length: 10
J: TRBJ1-6
size: few
V: TRBV29-1
DNA: TGCAGCGTGCGTAGGTCACCCCTCCACTTT
CDR3: CSVRRSPLHF

D: TRBD1
length: 9
J: TRBJ1-1
size: .
V: TRBV29-1
DNA: TGCACCGTGGACAGGGAAGCTTTCTTT
CDR3: CTVDREAFF

D: TRBD2
length: 14
J: TRBJ2-7
size: .
V: TRBV29-1
DNA: TGCAGCGTAACCAAGCGGGGATCCCTCTACGAGCAGTACTTC
CDR3: CSVTKRGSLYEQYF

D: TRBD1
length: 13
J: TRBJ1-2
size: .
V: TRBV27
DNA: TGTGCCAGCAGTTTCGGGACAGCCTCCCGGTACACCTTC
CDR3: CASSFGTASRYTF

D: .
length: 13
J: TRBJ2-7
size: .
V: TRBV18
DNA: TGTGCCAGCTCTGGGAGGGGGAACTACGAGCAGTACTTC
CDR3: CASSGRGNYEQYF

D: .
length: 12
J: TRBJ2-5
size: .
V: TRBV29-1
DNA: TGCAGCATCTTAGGATCCCGGGAGACCCAGTACTTC
CDR3: CSILGSRETQYF

D: .
length: 14
J: TRBJ2-3
size: few
V: TRBV10-3
DNA: TGTGCCATCAGTGTGGTAGGGGGCACAGATACGCAGTATTTT
CDR3: CAISVVGGTDTQYF

D: .
length: 16
J: TRBJ2-7
size: .
V: TRBV30
DNA: TGTGCCTGGAGTGCCAGTTCAAGGGGAACGGTCGACGAGCAGTACTTC
CDR3: CAWSASSRGTVDEQYF

D: TRBD2
length: 13
J: TRBJ2-7
size: .
V: TRBV5-4
DNA: TGTGCCACCAGCGGGGGGGCAATTCGGGAGCAGTACTTC
CDR3: CATSGGAIREQYF

D: TRBD1
length: 12
J: TRBJ1-2
size: .
V: TRBV5-1
DNA: TGCGCCAGCAGCCCCGGACAGGATGGCTACACCTTC
CDR3: CASSPGQDGYTF

D: .
length: 12
J: TRBJ1-6
size: .
V: TRBV30
DNA: TGTGCCTGGAGTGTGTGGGGTTCACCCCTCCACTTT
CDR3: CAWSVWGSPLHF

D: .
length: 14
J: TRBJ2-3
size: .
V: TRBV4-3
DNA: TGCGCCAGCAGCCAAATAACTATAGCTTGTACGCAGTATTTT
CDR3: CASSQITIACTQYF

D: .
length: 14
J: TRBJ1-6
size: .
V: TRBV2
DNA: TGTGCCAGCAGTGAAGGTCGGAAAAATTCACCCCTCCACTTT
CDR3: CASSEGRKNSPLHF

D: .
length: 13
J: TRBJ1-2
size: .
V: TRBV6-6
DNA: TGTGCCAGCAGTTACTCGACCGACTATGGCTACACCTTC
CDR3: CASSYSTDYGYTF

D: .
length: 14
J: TRBJ1-1
size: once
V: TRBV7-2
DNA: TGTGCCAGCAGCCCAAACACAGGGCCGTTCGGAGCTTTCTTT
CDR3: CASSPNTGPFGAFF

D: .
length: 14
J: TRBJ1-2
size: once
V: TRBV29-1
DNA: TGCAGCGTTGAATCAAGCAGGGAGAGCTATGGCTACACCTTC
CDR3: CSVESSRESYGYTF

D: .
length: 16
J: TRBJ2-2
size: .
V: TRBV7-9
DNA: TGTGCCAGCAGCTCCATTTCGGGGATCGTAACCGGGGAGCTGTTTTTT
CDR3: CASSSISGIVTGELFF

D: .
length: 13
J: TRBJ2-1
size: .
V: TRBV30
DNA: TGTGCCTGGACTACTCAGGGATACAATGAGCAGTTCTTC
CDR3: CAWTTQGYNEQFF

D: TRBD1
length: 16
J: TRBJ2-5
size: .
V: TRBV2
DNA: TGTGCCAGCAGTGACAGGGGGCGTCGACTCCAAGAGACCCAGTACTTC
CDR3: CASSDRGRRLQETQYF

D: TRBD2
length: 16
J: TRBJ2-1
size: few
V: TRBV19
DNA: TGTGCCAGTAGTCTCGCAGCGGGGGGCTCCTACAATGAGCAGTTCTTC
CDR3: CASSLAAGGSYNEQFF

D: TRBD2
length: 16
J: TRBJ2-3
size: few
V: TRBV7-2
DNA: TGTGCCAGCAGCTTATTGAGCGGGGGGGCAGCAGATACGCAGTATTTT
CDR3: CASSLLSGGAADTQYF